One T cell receptor (beta chain) is described in this entry. Its matching antigen is unknown. MiXCR was run by TCRdb on the RT-PCR reads, yielding one entry per CDR3 protein. The table has around 190,000 distinct CDR3 sequences, around a tenth seen once. This record belongs to a study of response to subunit inactivated influenza vaccine. Study-level findings and limits: Each seasonal flu vaccination may recruit only limited new T cells, authors suggested.

Germline V gene sequence: CDR1 DFQATT, CDR2 SNEGSKA (reference sequence). The CDR3 spans 16 residues. Trimming cost V 6 bases and J 6 bases; bases outside gene matches: 14. This material consisted of non-naive T cells sorted from PBMCs, taken on the day of vaccination. This receptor was obtained from a man between 50 and 59 years old who received an inactivated influenza vaccine. The V call is TRBV20-1, the J call TRBJ2-7; 13 positions match TRBD2. Here the CDR3 DNA reads TGCAGTGCCCGGTCGGGGACTAGCGGGATGGCGGTCGAGCAGTACTTC. Translation gives CSARSGTSGMAVEQYF.